The text below deals with one T cell receptor (beta chain). From germline, CDR1 is MDHEN and CDR2 SYDVKM. This CDR3 spans 11 amino acids. This sample was taken from a study of blood T cell repertoires in COVID-19. About the research overall: Sources were T cells, B-cell-depleted T cells, or PBMCs; the material itself was cDNA or gDNA.

The assay was immunoSEQ multiplex PCR, and TCRdb's table has in-frame clones only and misses some. The sample holds roughly 290,000 clones, almost 90% seen once. Participants spanned ages about 18 to 95 years and resided in 20 to 25 US areas. Sequenced: PBMCs or T cells enriched from blood (not recorded which). This chain uses TRBV28 with TRBJ1-2; tentatively, D is TRBD1 (5 bases). The TCR originated in a woman aged 18-30 years with acute COVID-19. CDR3 amino acids: CAIKGNYGYTF. Written as DNA, the CDR3 is TGTGCAATAAAGGGGAACTATGGCTACACCTTC.